Listed below are T cell receptor beta chains from one sample, sequenced in a study of T cell repertoires in ileal Crohn's disease. Using immunoSEQ multiplex PCR, the repertoire was profiled, and TCRdb retains in-frame clones only, with some absent. The sample yields fewer than 20,000 clones, more than 85% seen once. Sequencing was done on a sample of ileal tissue. The origin of the receptors is an adult with Crohn's disease. CDR3s include the opening cysteine and the closing phenylalanine or tryptophan. Fields, in order: J gene, D gene, V gene, CDR3 DNA, CDR3 protein. The D gene is left open where the match is weak.

TRBJ2-2 | TRBD1 | TRBV7-9 | TGTGCCAGCAGCTCCCGGGACAGGGGCGGATCCGGGGAGCTGTTTTTT | CASSSRDRGGSGELFF
TRBJ1-2 | NA | TRBV18 | TGTGCCAGCTCACAGACAAACTATGGCTACACCTTC | CASSQTNYGYTF
TRBJ1-5 | NA | TRBV27 | TGTGCCAGCGGAGGAGGTCATCAGCCCCAGCATTTT | CASGGGHQPQHF
TRBJ1-1 | NA | TRBV4-1 | TGCGCCAGCAGCCAAGAAGTGGGCAGGGGAGGCACTGAAGCTTTCTTT | CASSQEVGRGGTEAFF
TRBJ1-1 | NA | TRBV5-1 | TGCGCCAGTAGCTTGGGAAGGGGCGACACTGAAGCTTTCTTT | CASSLGRGDTEAFF
TRBJ2-5 | NA | TRBV11-2 | TGTGCCAGCAGCCCGACTAGTCGGGAGACCCAGTACTTC | CASSPTSRETQYF
TRBJ1-2 | NA | TRBV6-5 | TGTGCCAGCAGCCCCGAGGACCTGCCGGGTTATGGCTACACCTTC | CASSPEDLPGYGYTF
TRBJ1-2 | NA | TRBV30 | TGTGCCTGGACCCCCCAAAGGAACTATGGCTACACCTTC | CAWTPQRNYGYTF
TRBJ2-3 | NA | TRBV5-1 | TGCGCCAGCAGCTTGGAGGGCACAGATACGCAGTATTTT | CASSLEGTDTQYF
TRBJ2-2 | NA | TRBV11-3 | TGTGCCAGCAGCTGGGGGGCAGGCGGGGAGCTGTTTTTT | CASSWGAGGELFF